Shown below are 30 T cell receptor beta chains from a single sample sequenced in a study of shared clonotypes between healthy human individuals. Assay: immunoSEQ multiplex PCR; the TCRdb copy retains only in-frame clones and omits some. Among about 2.2 million clones, just over 90% were seen once, and the ten largest hold about 1.7%. The naive CD8 population came from CD45RO-negative cells selected for CCR7, without terminally differentiated effector memory CD45RA+ cells. The specimen was naive CD8+ T cells from PBMCs. The origin of the receptors is a man aged 18 to 29 in good health. Some clones in this sample may be carry-over from other donors' samples.

The chain joins TRBV27 to TRBJ2-7, with 7 bases that match TRBD1. The germline V gene encodes CDR1 MNHEY and CDR2 SMNVEV (reference sequence). V lost 1 base, J lost 5 bases, and 8 bases stayed unmatched. The CDR3 extends over 15 amino acids. CDR3 residues: CASSLWGRGSHEQYF. For the CDR3, the DNA is TGTGCCAGCAGTTTATGGGGCAGGGGGTCCCACGAGCAGTACTTC.

The gene calls are TRBV27 and TRBJ2-3; TRBD2 might be the D (6 bases). V lost 4 bases and J lost 0, with 14 bases in between. CDR1 and CDR2 (germline): MNHEY, SMNVEV (reference sequence). This CDR3 has 16 amino acids. DNA of the CDR3: TGTGCCAGCAGTTGGCTCGGCGGGACTAGCACAGATACGCAGTATTTT. As protein: CASSWLGGTSTDTQYF.

The J gene is TRBJ1-3, the V gene TRBV5-6; D might be TRBD1 (5 bases). Trimming removed 1 base from V and 2 bases from J, with 16 bases in between. The CDR3 length is 17 residues. CDR1 SGHDT and CDR2 YYEEEE come from the germline V gene. The CDR3 region has the DNA TGTGCCAGCAGCTTGAGTGCGACAGAGGGAGCTGGAAACACCATATATTTT. Residues: CASSLSATEGAGNTIYF.

V and J are TRBV7-8 and TRBJ2-1; D might be TRBD2 (6 bases). Germline V gives CDR1 SGHVS, CDR2 FQNEAQ. CDR3 length: 18 amino acids. The V and J ends lost 1 base and 3 bases respectively, with 19 bases between them. The CDR3 is CASSLVVGDLTDYNEQFF. CDR3 sequence (DNA): TGTGCCAGCAGCTTAGTGGTGGGGGACTTAACTGACTACAATGAGCAGTTCTTC.

The chain employs TRBV11-2 and TRBJ2-7; D is possibly TRBD2 (5 bases). This CDR3 has 13 residues. Deletions cut 3 bases from V and 0 bases from J, with 6 bases between. Germline CDR1 SGHAT, CDR2 FQNNGV. In nucleotides, the CDR3 is TGTGCCAGCAGCTTTACTAGCTCCTACGAGCAGTACTTC. Amino acids: CASSFTSSYEQYF.

The J gene is TRBJ2-1, the V gene TRBV11-3; D remains unclear. In germline, CDR1 is SGHNT, CDR2 YENEEA. V shed 0 bases and J shed 5 bases, with 11 bases lying between them. This CDR3 contains 15 residues. This chain's CDR3 is CASSLDWGMNNEQFF. The CDR3, as DNA: TGTGCCAGCAGCTTAGATTGGGGTATGAACAATGAGCAGTTCTTC.

This chain connects TRBV21-1 to TRBJ2-1; the table assigns TRBD2, which was not confirmed against the DNA. TRBV21-1 is flagged as a pseudogene. The CDR3 contains 18 residues. CDR3 nucleotides: TGTGCCAGCAGCAAATGGGGGCTTGTAGCGGGAGTTCTTCATGAGCAGTTCTTC. It encodes CASSKWGLVAGVLHEQFF.

CDR3 residues: CASSKGGPSGGPYNEQFF. DNA of the CDR3: TGTGCCAGTAGTAAAGGGGGCCCTAGCGGGGGGCCTTACAATGAGCAGTTCTTC. V and J are TRBV19 and TRBJ2-1, with 11 positions matching TRBD2. Per the germline V gene, CDR1 is LNHDA and CDR2 is SQIVND (reference sequence). The junction had 12 bases not matched to a gene; V was cut back by 4 bases and J by 4 bases. This CDR3 is 18 amino acids long.

About this clone itself: At one end the junction does not follow the germline gene, possibly because of a read error. The chain employs TRBV7-9 and TRBJ1-2, with 10 bases identical to TRBD1. The CDR3 spans 10 residues. Per germline, CDR1 SEHNR and CDR2 FQNEAQ (reference sequence). As DNA, the CDR3 is TGTGCCAGCGGGGGACAGGGGCATCACTTC. It specifies CASGGQGHHF.

The V and J genes are TRBV6-1 and TRBJ1-2, with D unclear. The CDR3 extends over 14 amino acids. Per germline, CDR1 MNHNS and CDR2 SASEGT. V was pared by 6 bases and J by 3 bases, with 14 bases between. CDR3 region: CASRAQAPYYGYTF. The CDR3 bases are TGTGCCAGCAGAGCACAAGCGCCATACTATGGCTACACCTTC.

This clone showed up just a few times. Here the CDR3 DNA reads TGTGCCAGCAGTCAACAGTCTAACTCCTACGAGCAGTACTTC. Its protein is CASSQQSNSYEQYF. The chain employs TRBV2 and TRBJ2-7; no reliable D call. CDR1 is SNHLY and CDR2 is FYNNEI in the germline V gene. The CDR3 consists of 14 residues. V dropped 5 bases and J dropped 0 bases, with 11 bases sitting between them.

To note about this clone: Other nucleotide sequences from this sample produce the same CDR3. As DNA, the CDR3 is TGTGCCTGGAGTTTGGGTGAGCAGTTCTTC. Amino acids: CAWSLGEQFF. This sequence joins TRBV30 and TRBJ2-1; D remains ambiguous. Germline V gene lookup returns CDR1 GTSNPN and CDR2 SVGIG (reference sequence). The CDR3 loop spans 10 amino acids. V gave up 2 bases and J gave up 9 bases, with 5 bases separating them.

The V and J genes are TRBV25-1 and TRBJ2-2; unclear D gene. Between the trimmed V and J ends, which lost 1 base and 5 bases, there was a span of 8 bases. CDR3 size: 14 residues. Germline V gene sequence: CDR1 MGHDK, CDR2 SYGVNS. The CDR3 DNA sequence: TGTGCCAGCAGTGAATTTCTGGGAACCGGGGAGCTGTTTTTT. Residues: CASSEFLGTGELFF.

The chain joins TRBV28 to TRBJ1-1, with 12 bases lining up with TRBD1. Germline assignment: CDR1 MDHEN and CDR2 SYDVKM. The CDR3 has 19 residues. Trimming at V came to 5 bases and at J to 1 base, leaving 14 bases not matched to a gene. CDR3 residues: CASSPHRDRGRVGNTEAFF. The DNA of the CDR3 is TGTGCCAGCAGTCCACACAGGGACAGGGGGCGAGTTGGGAACACTGAAGCTTTCTTT.

Remarks on this clone: This sample includes further DNA sequences coding for the same CDR3. V usage is TRBV27 and J usage is TRBJ2-1; tentative D call: TRBD1 (5 bases). The CDR3 extends over 14 amino acids. Between the trimmed V and J ends, which lost 3 bases and 0 bases, there was a span of 6 bases. Germline V gives CDR1 MNHEY, CDR2 SMNVEV (reference sequence). The CDR3 nucleotides are TGTGCCAGCAGTTTCCAGGGCTCCTACAATGAGCAGTTCTTC. Amino acid sequence: CASSFQGSYNEQFF.

The chain recombines TRBV11-1 with TRBJ2-7; 10 bases line up with TRBD1. Germline V gene lookup returns CDR1 SGHAT and CDR2 FQDESV (reference sequence). V was pared by 5 bases and J by 5 bases, with 9 bases of the junction left unmatched. The CDR3 covers 15 residues. In nucleotides, the CDR3 is TGTGCCAGCAGCGGACGCCGGGACAGGGGCGACGAGCAGTACTTC. Protein product: CASSGRRDRGDEQYF. Filled out from reference TRBV11-1 and TRBJ2-7, the complete variable domain reads EAEVAQSPRYKITEKSQAVAFWCDPISGHATLYWYRQILGQGPELLVQFQDESVVDDSQLPKDRFSAERLKGVDSTLKIQPAELGDSAMYLCASSGRRDRGDEQYFGPGTRLTVT.

The V gene is TRBV7-2, the J gene TRBJ2-1; D gene ambiguous. V shed 2 bases and J shed 2 bases, with 4 bases lying between them. This CDR3 is 13 amino acids long. The germline V gene encodes CDR1 SGHTA and CDR2 FQGNSA. This CDR3 is CASSLWAYNEQFF. Written as DNA, the CDR3 is TGTGCCAGCAGCTTATGGGCCTACAATGAGCAGTTCTTC.

The J gene is TRBJ2-2, the V gene TRBV21-1. TRBV21-1 is marked as a pseudogene. The CDR3 is made up of 11 amino acids. The CDR3, as DNA: TGTGCCAGCAGCAAAGGCGGGGAGCTGTTTTTT. Its protein is CASSKGGELFF.

This clone was counted between two and nine times. The chain joins TRBV12-5 to TRBJ2-1; D ambiguous. V was pared by 3 bases and J by 6 bases, with 9 bases between. The germline gives CDR1 LGHNT, CDR2 FRNRAP. CDR3 size: 13 residues. The CDR3 region is CASGLPPANEQFF. The CDR3 coding sequence is TGTGCTAGTGGTTTACCCCCGGCCAATGAGCAGTTCTTC.

The chain couples TRBV27 to TRBJ2-7, with TRBD2 as a possible D gene (5 bases). Looked up from germline, CDR1 is MNHEY and CDR2 is SMNVEV (reference sequence). Trimming removed 6 bases at V and 4 bases at J, with 10 bases between. The length of the CDR3 is 12 residues. CDR3 coding DNA: TGTGCCAGCAGGGGGTGGGAGTACGAGCAGTACTTC. It encodes CASRGWEYEQYF.

The V gene is TRBV7-8, the J gene TRBJ1-1, with unresolved D. The V end was cut by 5 bases, the J end by 1 base, with 11 bases between. The CDR3 runs 14 residues. CDR1 SGHVS and CDR2 FQNEAQ come from the germline V gene. In nucleotides, the CDR3 is TGTGCCAGCAGCCAAGAGGAAGGGAACACTGAAGCTTTCTTT. It translates to CASSQEEGNTEAFF.

The V and J genes are TRBV5-1 and TRBJ2-1; 12 bases map to TRBD1. Germline V gene lookup returns CDR1 SGHRS and CDR2 YFSETQ. The CDR3 contains 15 residues. Losses at the gene ends were 7 bases for V and 8 bases for J; bases not matched to a gene: 10. CDR3 nucleotides: TGCGCCAGCTACTGGCAGGGACAGGGGGCCGATGAGCAGTTCTTC. Its protein product is CASYWQGQGADEQFF. Filled out from reference TRBV5-1 and TRBJ2-1, the complete variable domain reads KAGVTQTPRYLIKTRGQQVTLSCSPISGHRSVSWYQQTPGQGLQFLFEYFSETQRNKGNFPGRFSGRQFSNSRSEMNVSTLELGDSALYLCASYWQGQGADEQFFGPGTRLTVL.

The V and J genes are TRBV11-2 and TRBJ2-5, with a weak D call TRBD1 (5 bases). The CDR3 loop spans 14 amino acids. The germline V gene has CDR1 SGHAT and CDR2 FQNNGV. Deletions cut 1 base from V and 1 base from J, with 7 bases between. The CDR3 loop reads CASSLVQVQETQYF. CDR3 bases: TGTGCCAGCAGCTTAGTACAGGTCCAAGAGACCCAGTACTTC.

The chain recombines TRBV5-6 with TRBJ2-7, with D perhaps given as TRBD1 or TRBD2 (5 bases each). V was trimmed by 4 bases and J by 3 bases, leaving 14 bases between them. The CDR3 has 14 amino acids. Germline V gene lookup returns CDR1 SGHDT and CDR2 YYEEEE. The CDR3 nucleotides are TGTGCCAGCAGCCCGGTAATGGGGGTCTACGAGCAGTACTTC. Encoded protein: CASSPVMGVYEQYF.

This clone was seen a single time. The J gene is TRBJ1-2, the V gene TRBV4-1; no clear D. In germline, CDR1 is MGHRA, CDR2 YSYEKL. V was cut by 2 bases and J by 1 base, with 8 bases left in between. This CDR3 spans 14 amino acids. The CDR3 sequence is CASSQTGINYGYTF. CDR3 in DNA: TGCGCCAGCAGCCAAACTGGGATTAACTATGGCTACACCTTC.

The chain joins TRBV30 to TRBJ1-5; no firm D call. From germline, CDR1 is GTSNPN and CDR2 SVGIG (reference sequence). The CDR3 totals 15 residues. Between the trimmed V and J ends, which lost 1 base and 5 bases, there was a span of 15 bases. In DNA, the CDR3 is TGTGCCTGGAGTGAGAATGTTTTAGTCCATCAGCCCCAGCATTTT. This encodes CAWSENVLVHQPQHF. Filled out from reference TRBV30 and TRBJ1-5, the complete variable domain reads SQTIHQWPATLVQPVGSPLSLECTVEGTSNPNLYWYRQAAGRGLQLLFYSVGIGQISSEVPQNLSASRPQDRQFILSSKKLLLSDSGFYLCAWSENVLVHQPQHFGDGTRLSIL.

On this clone: Other DNA sequences in the same sample also yield this CDR3. The chain has TRBV7-9 and TRBJ2-3; D is possibly TRBD1 or TRBD2 (5 bases each). There are 14 residues in the CDR3. The germline CDR1 and CDR2 sequences are SEHNR and FQNEAQ (reference sequence). Trimming left V 5 bases short and J 5 bases short, with 14 bases between. DNA of the CDR3: TGTGCCAGCAGCCCCCCTGGGGGTTTAGATACGCAGTATTTT. It specifies CASSPPGGLDTQYF.

CDR3 bases: TGTGCCAGCAGGCCACAGGGGCCGGGGCCCCAGCATTTT. Protein: CASRPQGPGPQHF. This chain connects TRBV7-9 to TRBJ1-5, with 7 bases fitting TRBD1. Germline trimming cut 6 bases from V and 9 bases from J; bases unmatched to any gene: 8. The germline V gene encodes CDR1 SEHNR and CDR2 FQNEAQ (reference sequence). There are 13 residues in the CDR3.

The chain is built from TRBV14 and TRBJ2-3; maybe TRBD2 (6 bases). Germline CDR1 SGHDN, CDR2 FVKESK. The CDR3 is 13 amino acids. The germline V and J ends were trimmed by 4 bases and 3 bases, with 8 bases remaining between them. In DNA, the CDR3 is TGTGCCAGCAGCCTGAGCGGGACAGATACGCAGTATTTT. It is translated as CASSLSGTDTQYF.

The chain carries TRBV9 and TRBJ2-5, with TRBD1 matching 8 bases. V was clipped by 4 bases and J by 5 bases; unmatched bases: 7. The V gene's germline CDR1 is SGDLS and CDR2 YYNGEE. The CDR3 is 14 amino acids. This chain's CDR3 is CASSTRTGRETQYF. In DNA form, the CDR3 reads TGTGCCAGCAGCACCCGGACAGGGCGGGAGACCCAGTACTTC.